The entry below gives a single T cell receptor (beta chain) sequence along with its context. These data are taken from a study of blood T cell repertoires in COVID-19. Study in general: Sample material is recorded as cDNA or gDNA derived from T cells, B-cell-depleted T cells, or PBMCs.

In the original workflow: Reference gene primers were amplified, and this amplification served to estimate nucleated cell counts. Method: immunoSEQ multiplex PCR; TCRdb's copy keeps in-frame clones and lacks some. For V, J and clone size, that table is used; D and trimming come from the DNA. The repertoire includes some 180,000 clones, approximately 80% of them detected once, and over 13% sits in the top ten. This CDR3 is 15 amino acids long. V gave up 5 bases and J gave up 4 bases; unmatched junction bases: 9. Germline V gene data show CDR1 as SGHTA and CDR2 as FQGNSA. All exposed participants met a person with COVID-19 within 2 weeks before entering the study.

The source is a man aged 55 to 70 who had been exposed to COVID-19. The chain couples TRBV7-2 to TRBJ2-5; TRBD2 matches 8 bases. Sequencing was done on a sample of PBMCs or T cells enriched from blood (not recorded which). The DNA of the CDR3 is TGTGCCAGCAGCGGAGCGGGAGCGACCTCAGAGACCCAGTACTTC. Translated, it gives CASSGAGATSETQYF.